A single sample gave rise to the 32 T cell receptor beta chains below, sequenced in a study of cytomegalovirus exposure and HLA in healthy donors. The PCR ran on 60 Vbeta and 13 Jbeta primers. Here immunoSEQ multiplex PCR was the method, and the copy in TCRdb shows in-frame clones only, minus some. This sample's table reports about 52,000 clones. The specimen sequenced was PBMCs. Source of these receptors: a woman aged 55-70 years in good health and CMV-seropositive.

This sequence joins TRBV18 and TRBJ1-2; 8 bases map to TRBD1. The CDR3 is 13 residues long. In germline, CDR1 is KGHSH, CDR2 LQKENI. V dropped 6 bases and J dropped 6; count of bases not matched to a gene: 6. CDR3 region: CASSTDREDGYTF. For the CDR3, the DNA is TGTGCCAGCTCGACGGACAGGGAGGATGGCTACACCTTC.

The V call is TRBV18, the J call TRBJ2-7; 11 nucleotides line up with TRBD1. The V segment lost 4 bases and the J segment 1 base; nucleotides outside the gene matches: 3. The CDR3 length is 15 residues. In germline, CDR1 is KGHSH, CDR2 LQKENI. The CDR3 protein is CASSLGQGASYEQYF. CDR3 DNA: TGTGCCAGCTCACTCGGACAGGGGGCTTCCTACGAGCAGTACTTC.

This sequence joins TRBV6-4 and TRBJ1-1, with 7 nucleotides matching TRBD1. CDR1 and CDR2 from the germline V gene are MRHNA and SNTAGT. The CDR3 has 14 residues. J lost 1 base, V lost 6 bases, and 5 bases had no gene match. In nucleotides, the CDR3 is TGTGCCAGCAGGACGACAGGGACGAACACTGAAGCTTTCTTT. Its translation: CASRTTGTNTEAFF.

The genes are TRBV19 and TRBJ1-2; TRBD1 aligns across 9 bases. The CDR3 is 13 residues long. V dropped 7 bases and J dropped 8; count of bases not matched to a gene: 8. Germline CDR1 and CDR2: LNHDA and SQIVND (reference sequence). The chain's CDR3 is CASISGQGGGYTF. CDR3 DNA: TGTGCCAGTATTTCGGGACAGGGAGGAGGCTACACCTTC. Variable domain in full (rest from reference TRBV19 and TRBJ1-2): DGGITQSPKYLFRKEGQNVTLSCEQNLNHDAMYWYRQDPGQGLRLIYYSQIVNDFQKGDIAEGYSVSREKKESFPLTVTSAQKNPTAFYLCASISGQGGGYTFGSGTRLTVV.

V is TRBV29-1 and J is TRBJ2-7; D is ambiguous. V lost 3 bases and J lost 2, with 11 bases in between. Germline loops: CDR1 SQVTM, CDR2 ANQGSEA. CDR3 length: 13 residues. CDR3 residues: CSVDGGSAYEQYF. The CDR3, as DNA: TGCAGCGTTGACGGCGGAAGCGCCTACGAGCAGTACTTC.

The V call is TRBV29-1, the J call TRBJ2-7; 9 bases match TRBD1. Germline V gene sequence: CDR1 SQVTM, CDR2 ANQGSEA. V lost 7 bases to trimming and J lost 0 bases; unmatched junction nucleotides: 4. The CDR3 is 13 residues long. The CDR3 reads CSASGQGSYEQYF. The DNA for the CDR3 is TGCAGCGCCTCGGGACAGGGCTCCTACGAGCAGTACTTC.

CDR3 sequence (DNA): TGCGCCAGCAGCTGGGACAGGTTCAGCTCCTACGAGCAGTACTTC. Encoded protein: CASSWDRFSSYEQYF. The rearrangement uses TRBV5-1 and TRBJ2-7; the match to TRBD1 covers 8 bases. Trimming at V came to 3 bases and at J to 0 bases, leaving 5 bases not matched to a gene. Per germline, CDR1 SGHRS and CDR2 YFSETQ. The CDR3 consists of 15 residues.

The rearrangement joins TRBV7-2 to TRBJ2-4; TRBD1 agrees at 7 bases. Looked up from germline, CDR1 is SGHTA and CDR2 is FQGNSA. The CDR3 is 14 amino acids. V trimming: 1 base; J trimming: 6 bases; junction bases outside the gene matches: 3. In DNA form, the CDR3 reads TGTGCCAGCAGCTTAGGGTCAGGGGGAAACATTCAGTACTTC. This codes for CASSLGSGGNIQYF.

This chain links TRBV7-8 with TRBJ1-3, with D perhaps matching TRBD1 (5 bases). There are 13 residues in the CDR3. Deletions cut 4 bases from V and 4 bases from J, with 8 bases between. The germline gives CDR1 SGHVS, CDR2 FQNEAQ. CDR3 amino acids: CASSSHRGNTIYF. CDR3 nucleotides: TGTGCCAGCAGCTCGCACAGGGGAAACACCATATATTTT.

The chain links TRBV7-8 to TRBJ1-2; D unclear. V lost 7 bases and J 4 bases, leaving 7 bases between the germline ends. CDR1 and CDR2 (germline): SGHVS, FQNEAQ. The CDR3 has 11 amino acids. CDR3 coding DNA: TGTGCCAGCACGCGTGTCTATGGCTACACCTTC. Encoded protein: CASTRVYGYTF.

This rearrangement joins TRBV5-4 to TRBJ1-4; TRBD1 matches at 7 bases. CDR3 length equals 14 residues. In germline, CDR1 is SGHNT, CDR2 YYREEE (reference sequence). V was pared by 4 bases and J by 0 bases, with 0 bases of the junction left unmatched. The CDR3 sequence: CASSGTATNEKLFF. The CDR3 bases are TGTGCCAGCAGCGGGACAGCAACTAATGAAAAACTGTTTTTT.

The J gene is TRBJ1-2, the V gene TRBV25-1; 8 positions agree with TRBD1. This CDR3 comprises 14 residues. Germline-derived CDR1 and CDR2 are MGHDK and SYGVNS. V was pared by 8 bases and J by 5 bases, with 10 bases of the junction left unmatched. The CDR3: CASLWLGQGYGYTF. The CDR3 nucleotides read TGTGCCAGCCTCTGGCTCGGACAGGGATATGGCTACACCTTC.

The genes are TRBV5-1 and TRBJ1-5; D not certain. CDR3 length equals 15 residues. V gave up 0 bases and J gave up 2 bases, with 9 bases separating them. Germline V gene sequence: CDR1 SGHRS, CDR2 YFSETQ. CDR3 nucleotide sequence: TGCGCCAGCAGCTTGGCCGGGGTGGGCAATCAGCCCCAGCATTTT. Amino acids: CASSLAGVGNQPQHF.

The chain links TRBV5-1 to TRBJ1-1; a possible D gene is TRBD1 (5 bases). The germline V and J ends were trimmed by 2 bases and 5 bases, with 7 bases remaining between them. Germline values: CDR1 SGHRS, CDR2 YFSETQ. The CDR3 loop spans 12 amino acids. CDR3 DNA sequence: TGCGCCAGCAGCTTCCAGGGAACTGAAGCTTTCTTT. Its protein is CASSFQGTEAFF.

The gene calls are TRBV6-5 and TRBJ1-1; TRBD1 agrees at 9 bases. J was trimmed by 1 base and V by 7 bases; bases with no gene match: 4. This CDR3 contains 14 residues. Germline CDR1 MNHEY, CDR2 SVGAGI. The CDR3 loop is CASIPTGGNTEAFF. The DNA for the CDR3 is TGTGCCAGCATCCCGACAGGGGGGAACACTGAAGCTTTCTTT.

The CDR3 region has the DNA TGTGCCAGTAGTATGGGACAGGCCGGAAACCCTGAAGCTTTCTTT. Its protein is CASSMGQAGNPEAFF. The chain employs TRBV19 and TRBJ1-1; 8 nucleotides align to TRBD1. V trimming: 3 bases; J trimming: 6 bases; junction bases outside the gene matches: 9. The germline CDR1 and CDR2 sequences are LNHDA and SQIVND (reference sequence). This CDR3 has 15 residues.

A remark on this clone: A read error may produce the germline difference seen at one junction end. The genes are TRBV11-3 and TRBJ2-2, with a possible D match to TRBD1 (5 bases). Germline assignment: CDR1 SGHNT and CDR2 YENEEA. CDR3 length equals 12 residues. Here the CDR3 reads CASSWGTRELFF. CDR3 DNA sequence: TGTGCCAGCAGCTGGGGCACCAGGGAGCTGTTTTTT.

The chain joins TRBV5-1 to TRBJ1-1; a possible D gene is TRBD1 (6 bases). Germline CDR1 is SGHRS and CDR2 is YFSETQ. The CDR3 covers 14 residues. The V end was cut by 4 bases, the J end by 0 bases, with 10 bases between. Here the CDR3 reads CASSVGGMNTEAFF. DNA of the CDR3: TGCGCCAGCAGCGTGGGGGGCATGAACACTGAAGCTTTCTTT.

The chain has TRBV25-1 and TRBJ1-2; tentatively, D is TRBD1 (5 bases). CDR3 length: 15 residues. Germline CDR1 MGHDK, CDR2 SYGVNS. V was clipped by 2 bases and J by 4 bases, with 14 bases between them. CDR3 coding DNA: TGTGCCAGCAGTGAACAGGGTCCTATTGCCTATGGCTACACCTTC. Protein: CASSEQGPIAYGYTF.

This chain uses TRBV11-3 with TRBJ2-2; 7 bases fit TRBD1. This CDR3 spans 15 amino acids. Germline CDR1 SGHNT, CDR2 YENEEA. The V segment lost 4 bases and the J segment 5 bases; nucleotides outside the gene matches: 7. Here the CDR3 reads CASSSTTGWTGELFF. CDR3 nucleotides: TGTGCCAGCAGCTCTACGACAGGGTGGACCGGGGAGCTGTTTTTT.

This chain connects TRBV14 to TRBJ1-2, with no clear D. The V end lost 0 bases, the J end lost 7 bases, and 15 bases lay between the germline ends. CDR1 is SGHDN and CDR2 is FVKESK in the germline V gene. The CDR3 loop spans 15 amino acids. CDR3 coding DNA: TGTGCCAGCAGCCAAGATAGGCGGGCGCGCTCTGGCTACACCTTC. It is translated as CASSQDRRARSGYTF.

The V call is TRBV29-1, the J call TRBJ1-1, with 8 positions matching TRBD1. The CDR3 totals 16 residues. Unmatched junction bases numbered 19, after V lost 7 bases and J lost 6 bases. CDR1 is SQVTM and CDR2 is ANQGSEA in the germline V gene. The CDR3, as DNA: TGCAGCGCCGGATCTTCGGACAGGGCTTATATACCTGAAGCTTTCTTT. This encodes CSAGSSDRAYIPEAFF.

The CDR3 reads CASSLVKGIYEQYF. The DNA for the CDR3 is TGTGCCAGCAGCTTAGTGAAGGGGATCTACGAGCAGTACTTC. The chain has TRBV11-2 and TRBJ2-7; the D gene is possibly TRBD1 (5 bases). Trimming removed 1 base from V and 3 bases from J, with 10 bases in between. Germline V gene data show CDR1 as SGHAT and CDR2 as FQNNGV. The CDR3 is made up of 14 amino acids. Variable domain in full (rest from reference TRBV11-2 and TRBJ2-7): EAGVAQSPRYKIIEKRQSVAFWCNPISGHATLYWYQQILGQGPKLLIQFQNNGVVDDSQLPKDRFSAERLKGVDSTLKIQPAKLEDSAVYLCASSLVKGIYEQYFGPGTRLTVT.

The chain combines TRBV6-1 with TRBJ1-5, with 8 bases matching TRBD1. V shed 5 bases, J shed 6 bases, and the junction held 6 bases outside the gene matches. The CDR3 contains 14 residues. Germline lookup yields CDR1 MNHNS and CDR2 SASEGT. The chain's CDR3 is CASSLQGAIQPQHF. The CDR3 bases are TGTGCCAGCAGTCTTCAGGGGGCAATTCAGCCCCAGCATTTT.

The gene calls are TRBV7-2 and TRBJ1-2; 7 positions match TRBD1. The CDR3 has 15 residues. Germline V gene lookup returns CDR1 SGHTA and CDR2 FQGNSA. J gave up 3 bases and V 5 bases, and 9 bases lay outside the gene matches. The CDR3 DNA sequence: TGTGCCAGCAGCAAAAGACAGGGTGTAGACTATGGCTACACCTTC. Its protein is CASSKRQGVDYGYTF.

CDR3 in DNA: TGCAGCGTTGGACGCGGAAGTTTTAAAGAGACCCAGTACTTC. Translating gives CSVGRGSFKETQYF. The chain links TRBV29-1 to TRBJ2-5, with D hard to call. The CDR3 loop spans 14 amino acids. Germline V gene sequence: CDR1 SQVTM, CDR2 ANQGSEA. Trimming left V 4 bases short and J 3 bases short, with 15 bases between.

The CDR3 protein is CASSPQDRWFDYEQYF. The CDR3 nucleotides read TGTGCCAGCTCACCACAAGACAGGTGGTTCGACTACGAGCAGTACTTC. This chain joins TRBV18 and TRBJ2-7; TRBD1 might be the D (6 bases). Germline V lookup: CDR1 KGHSH, CDR2 LQKENI. The CDR3 sequence is 16 residues long. V was cut by 1 base and J by 3 bases, with 16 bases left in between.

The chain is built from TRBV6-4 and TRBJ2-3, with 9 bases that match TRBD1. From germline, CDR1 is MRHNA and CDR2 SNTAGT. The CDR3 length is 15 residues. V dropped 6 bases and J dropped 3; count of bases not matched to a gene: 7. CDR3 DNA: TGTGCCAGCAGCGTACAGGGGGCGCAGACAGATACGCAGTATTTT. It is translated as CASSVQGAQTDTQYF.

CDR3 loop: CASSPTQGYEAFF. The DNA for the CDR3 is TGTGCCAGCTCACCGACTCAGGGATATGAAGCTTTCTTT. The chain has TRBV18 and TRBJ1-1; D is possibly TRBD1 (5 bases). Trimming left V 3 bases short and J 7 bases short, with 12 bases between. Germline-derived CDR1 and CDR2 are KGHSH and LQKENI. This CDR3 has 13 residues.

The gene calls are TRBV28 and TRBJ1-2; 7 bases map to TRBD1. The V gene's germline CDR1 is MDHEN and CDR2 SYDVKM. The CDR3 contains 13 residues. Unmatched junction bases numbered 5, after V lost 4 bases and J lost 6 bases. This CDR3 is CASSSTGSHGYTF. The DNA of the CDR3 is TGTGCCAGCAGTTCGACAGGGTCACATGGCTACACCTTC.

This rearrangement joins TRBV10-3 to TRBJ1-2; the match to TRBD1 covers 9 bases. Germline V gives CDR1 ENHRY, CDR2 SYGVKD. This CDR3 spans 15 amino acids. Trimming at V came to 4 bases and at J to 3 bases, leaving 6 bases not matched to a gene. The CDR3: CAISVTQGADYGYTF. In nucleotides, the CDR3 is TGTGCCATCAGTGTAACACAGGGGGCGGACTATGGCTACACCTTC.

V and J are TRBV4-3 and TRBJ2-7, with D unclear. This CDR3 has 15 amino acids. The V gene's germline CDR1 is LGHNA and CDR2 YSLEER. Trimming left V 1 base short and J 5 bases short, with 15 bases between. The CDR3 bases are TGCGCCAGCAGCCAAGTAGTCCTTTCTCGGGACGAGCAGTACTTC. Its protein product is CASSQVVLSRDEQYF.